These T cell receptor beta chains were read from a single sample in a study of blood T cell repertoires in COVID-19. The data were produced by immunoSEQ multiplex PCR, yet TCRdb's version contains in-frame clones alone and is incomplete. The table has over 200,000 clones, 85% to 90% seen once; the top ten hold around a tenth. Sequenced input: peripheral blood. The source of these receptors is a man in his fifties with COVID-19, enrolled during active disease. Each CDR3 is given with its conserved first and last residue. D genes are given only for firm matches. Rows may omit the clone size; those that give it use once, few, many or a size class.

v_gene: TRBV7-3; abundance: -; d_gene: -; j_gene: TRBJ2-1; CDR3nt: TGTGCCAGCAGCGCCTCCCTAGCCAGCTCCTACAATGAGCAGTTCTTC; CDR3aa: CASSASLASSYNEQFF
v_gene: TRBV6-5; abundance: -; d_gene: TRBD1; j_gene: TRBJ1-2; CDR3nt: TGTGCCAGCAGTTCGAGGGACAGACTACTCTATGGCTACACCTTC; CDR3aa: CASSSRDRLLYGYTF
v_gene: TRBV10-3; abundance: once; d_gene: TRBD1; j_gene: TRBJ2-1; CDR3nt: TGTGCCATCAGTTCCGGGACAGTCGACAATGAGCAGTTCTTC; CDR3aa: CAISSGTVDNEQFF
v_gene: TRBV19; abundance: -; d_gene: TRBD1; j_gene: TRBJ1-2; CDR3nt: TGTGCCAGTAGTGTCGGACAGGGGGCTAACTATGGCTACACCTTC; CDR3aa: CASSVGQGANYGYTF
v_gene: TRBV29-1; abundance: -; d_gene: TRBD1; j_gene: TRBJ2-1; CDR3nt: TGCAGCGTTGAACAGGGGGCACATGGTTACAATGAGCAGTTCTTC; CDR3aa: CSVEQGAHGYNEQFF
v_gene: TRBV18; abundance: -; d_gene: -; j_gene: TRBJ1-5; CDR3nt: TGTGCCAGCTCACTAAGACAGGACAATCAGCCCCAGCATTTT; CDR3aa: CASSLRQDNQPQHF
v_gene: TRBV6-5; abundance: -; d_gene: -; j_gene: TRBJ2-1; CDR3nt: TGTGCCAGCAGTTACTCAGGCCCTAGCTCCTACAATGAGCAGTTCTTC; CDR3aa: CASSYSGPSSYNEQFF
v_gene: TRBV28; abundance: -; d_gene: -; j_gene: TRBJ1-2; CDR3nt: TGTGCCAGCACTGGGGCAGCGTTCTATGGCTACACCTTC; CDR3aa: CASTGAAFYGYTF
v_gene: TRBV5-4; abundance: -; d_gene: TRBD1; j_gene: TRBJ2-7; CDR3nt: TGTGCCAGCAGCGAGGGACAGCTCAATTACTACGAGCAGTACTTC; CDR3aa: CASSEGQLNYYEQYF
v_gene: TRBV5-3; abundance: -; d_gene: -; j_gene: TRBJ2-3; CDR3nt: TGTGCCAGAAGCTTGGCCGAAGGGGCTAGCACAGATACGCAGTATTTT; CDR3aa: CARSLAEGASTDTQYF
v_gene: TRBV6-5; abundance: -; d_gene: TRBD1; j_gene: TRBJ1-2; CDR3nt: TGTGCCAGCAAGGGACAGTCGGGCTACACCTTC; CDR3aa: CASKGQSGYTF
v_gene: TRBV6-5; abundance: many; d_gene: -; j_gene: TRBJ2-7; CDR3nt: TGTGCCAGCAGGGGGGACTTCTCCTACGAGCAGTACTTC; CDR3aa: CASRGDFSYEQYF
v_gene: TRBV19; abundance: -; d_gene: TRBD2; j_gene: TRBJ2-7; CDR3nt: TGTGCCAGTAGTATAGAACCGGGACTAGCGGGGAGGAGCTACGAGCAGTACTTC; CDR3aa: CASSIEPGLAGRSYEQYF
v_gene: TRBV4-2; abundance: -; d_gene: -; j_gene: TRBJ2-1; CDR3nt: TGTGCCAGCAGCCAGGCCTACGGGGGTGGCCCCTACAATGAGCAGTTCTTC; CDR3aa: CASSQAYGGGPYNEQFF
v_gene: TRBV7-9; abundance: few; d_gene: -; j_gene: TRBJ1-1; CDR3nt: TGTGCCAGTCAGACAGATTGGGGCACTGAAGCTTTCTTT; CDR3aa: CASQTDWGTEAFF
v_gene: TRBV5-1; abundance: -; d_gene: TRBD2; j_gene: TRBJ2-3; CDR3nt: TGCGCCAGCAGCCTTGGACTAGCGGGGGGATCGGGCCCAGATACGCAGTATTTT; CDR3aa: CASSLGLAGGSGPDTQYF
v_gene: TRBV27; abundance: -; d_gene: -; j_gene: TRBJ2-1; CDR3nt: TGTGCCAGCAGTAGGAGAAATGAGCAGTTCTTC; CDR3aa: CASSRRNEQFF
v_gene: TRBV6-6; abundance: -; d_gene: -; j_gene: TRBJ2-7; CDR3nt: TGTGCCAGCAGGAAGTCTGGGGGCTCGCCCTACGAGCAGTACTTC; CDR3aa: CASRKSGGSPYEQYF
v_gene: TRBV18; abundance: -; d_gene: -; j_gene: TRBJ1-1; CDR3nt: TGTGCCAGCTCACCGGACAGCGAGACTGAAGCTTTCTTT; CDR3aa: CASSPDSETEAFF
v_gene: TRBV9; abundance: -; d_gene: TRBD2; j_gene: TRBJ2-3; CDR3nt: TGTGCCAGCAGCGTAGCGGGAGGCCAAGATACGCAGTATTTT; CDR3aa: CASSVAGGQDTQYF
v_gene: TRBV5-6; abundance: -; d_gene: TRBD1; j_gene: TRBJ2-5; CDR3nt: TGTGCCAGCAGCTTGTTGGGGACAGGGGGGTACCAAGAGACCCAGTACTTC; CDR3aa: CASSLLGTGGYQETQYF
v_gene: TRBV3-1/TRBV3-2; abundance: -; d_gene: -; j_gene: TRBJ1-2; CDR3nt: TGTGCCAGCAGCCAGTCATTCAGGGAGGGTGGCTACACCTTC; CDR3aa: CASSQSFREGGYTF
v_gene: TRBV5-4; abundance: -; d_gene: -; j_gene: TRBJ1-5; CDR3nt: TGTGCCAGCAGCAGGGGGTGGGATCAGCCCCAGCATTTT; CDR3aa: CASSRGWDQPQHF
v_gene: TRBV18; abundance: -; d_gene: TRBD1; j_gene: TRBJ1-1; CDR3nt: TGTGCCAGCTCACCGAGGACAGGGGCCGTAGGCACTGAAGCTTTCTTT; CDR3aa: CASSPRTGAVGTEAFF
v_gene: TRBV4-3; abundance: -; d_gene: -; j_gene: TRBJ2-2; CDR3nt: TGCGCCAGCAGCCGCCAGACAGAGATCACCGGGGAGCTGTTTTTT; CDR3aa: CASSRQTEITGELFF
v_gene: TRBV28; abundance: -; d_gene: TRBD1; j_gene: TRBJ1-1; CDR3nt: TGTGCCAGCAGTTTACCGACAGGGTCAAACACTGAAGCTTTCTTT; CDR3aa: CASSLPTGSNTEAFF
v_gene: TRBV5-4; abundance: -; d_gene: TRBD2; j_gene: TRBJ2-3; CDR3nt: TGTGCCAGCAGCTCAGCGGGGACAGATACGCAGTATTTT; CDR3aa: CASSSAGTDTQYF
v_gene: TRBV19; abundance: -; d_gene: TRBD2; j_gene: TRBJ2-3; CDR3nt: TGTGCCAGTAGTATCGGGACTAGCGGGAGTACAGATACGCAGTATTTT; CDR3aa: CASSIGTSGSTDTQYF
v_gene: TRBV27; abundance: -; d_gene: TRBD1; j_gene: TRBJ1-5; CDR3nt: TGTGCCAGCAGTCGAGGGGGCGGAGGGCCCCAGCATTTT; CDR3aa: CASSRGGGGPQHF
v_gene: TRBV6-4; abundance: -; d_gene: -; j_gene: TRBJ1-6; CDR3nt: TGTGCCAGCAGCCCAAGGGTGCGGGGCGGGAGACATTCACCCCTCCACTTT; CDR3aa: CASSPRVRGGRHSPLHF
v_gene: TRBV5-1; abundance: few; d_gene: TRBD1; j_gene: TRBJ2-7; CDR3nt: TGCGCCAGCAGCCCGGGACAGGAGTACGAGCAGTACTTC; CDR3aa: CASSPGQEYEQYF
v_gene: TRBV7-2; abundance: -; d_gene: TRBD1; j_gene: TRBJ1-4; CDR3nt: TGTGCCAGCAGCGAAGCGAGGGGGCTCTCGGAAAAACTGTTTTTT; CDR3aa: CASSEARGLSEKLFF
v_gene: TRBV6-5; abundance: few; d_gene: TRBD1; j_gene: TRBJ1-1; CDR3nt: TGTGCCAGCAGGACAGGGGGCGGATTGACTGAAGCTTTCTTT; CDR3aa: CASRTGGGLTEAFF
v_gene: TRBV30; abundance: -; d_gene: TRBD2; j_gene: TRBJ2-1; CDR3nt: TGTGCCTGGAGTGTTGGACTAGAGGGCAATGAGCAGTTCTTC; CDR3aa: CAWSVGLEGNEQFF
v_gene: TRBV7-8; abundance: -; d_gene: -; j_gene: TRBJ2-1; CDR3nt: TGTGCCAGCAGCTCAGGAAGACCTGAGCAGTTCTTC; CDR3aa: CASSSGRPEQFF
v_gene: TRBV5-8; abundance: -; d_gene: TRBD2; j_gene: TRBJ2-7; CDR3nt: TGTGCCAGCAGCTTACTTAGCGGGGGGCTCTCCTACGAGCAGTACTTC; CDR3aa: CASSLLSGGLSYEQYF
v_gene: TRBV5-4; abundance: -; d_gene: -; j_gene: TRBJ1-1; CDR3nt: TGTGCCAGCAGCTTGGATCAGGGTATATCTGAAGCTTTCTTT; CDR3aa: CASSLDQGISEAFF
v_gene: TRBV19; abundance: -; d_gene: TRBD1; j_gene: TRBJ1-5; CDR3nt: TGTGCCAGTAGTCTCGGACAGGGGTTTAGTCAGCCCCAGCATTTT; CDR3aa: CASSLGQGFSQPQHF
v_gene: TRBV27; abundance: -; d_gene: TRBD1; j_gene: TRBJ1-1; CDR3nt: TGTGCCAGCAGTAGTCTCCGGGACAGGGGGATGAACACTGAAGCTTTCTTT; CDR3aa: CASSSLRDRGMNTEAFF
v_gene: TRBV3-1/TRBV3-2; abundance: -; d_gene: TRBD1; j_gene: TRBJ2-5; CDR3nt: TGTGCCAGCAGCCAGACAGGGCAACAAGAGACCCAGTACTTC; CDR3aa: CASSQTGQQETQYF
v_gene: TRBV6-6; abundance: -; d_gene: -; j_gene: TRBJ2-2; CDR3nt: TGTGCCAGCAGTCCAACGCGGGTTGCGAACACCGGGGAGCTGTTTTTT; CDR3aa: CASSPTRVANTGELFF
v_gene: TRBV30; abundance: -; d_gene: -; j_gene: TRBJ1-1; CDR3nt: TGTGCCTGGAGCCGGAACACTGAAGCTTTCTTT; CDR3aa: CAWSRNTEAFF
v_gene: TRBV6-5; abundance: few; d_gene: TRBD1; j_gene: TRBJ1-2; CDR3nt: TGTGCCAGCAGAATGACAGGGAACTATGGCTACACCTTC; CDR3aa: CASRMTGNYGYTF
v_gene: TRBV2; abundance: -; d_gene: -; j_gene: TRBJ2-1; CDR3nt: TGTGCCAGCAGGCCCGCCACAAGCTCCTACAATGAGCAGTTCTTC; CDR3aa: CASRPATSSYNEQFF
v_gene: TRBV28; abundance: -; d_gene: TRBD1; j_gene: TRBJ1-6; CDR3nt: TGTGCCAGCAGTTTGGGACAGATAAATTCACCCCTCCACTTT; CDR3aa: CASSLGQINSPLHF
v_gene: TRBV7-6; abundance: -; d_gene: TRBD2; j_gene: TRBJ2-1; CDR3nt: TGTGCCAGCAGCTTAGGAGGACTAGCGGGAGATGGCAATGAGCAGTTCTTC; CDR3aa: CASSLGGLAGDGNEQFF
v_gene: TRBV9; abundance: -; d_gene: -; j_gene: TRBJ2-1; CDR3nt: TGTGCCAGCAGCGTAGGACTAACCTACAATGAGCAGTTCTTC; CDR3aa: CASSVGLTYNEQFF
v_gene: TRBV5-1; abundance: -; d_gene: TRBD2; j_gene: TRBJ2-2; CDR3nt: TGCGCCAGCAGCTTGGAACTAGCGGGAGCGAACACCGGGGAGCTGTTTTTT; CDR3aa: CASSLELAGANTGELFF
v_gene: TRBV27; abundance: -; d_gene: -; j_gene: TRBJ1-5; CDR3nt: TGTGCCAGCAGTTTAAAGCCCCATCAGCCCCAGCATTTT; CDR3aa: CASSLKPHQPQHF
v_gene: TRBV19; abundance: -; d_gene: -; j_gene: TRBJ2-7; CDR3nt: TGTGCCAGTTCTACCCAGGATACCTACGAGCAGTACTTC; CDR3aa: CASSTQDTYEQYF
v_gene: TRBV6-5; abundance: -; d_gene: -; j_gene: TRBJ1-2; CDR3nt: TGTGCCAGCAGTTACTCGGGGGGTGACTATGGCTACACCTTC; CDR3aa: CASSYSGGDYGYTF
v_gene: TRBV2; abundance: -; d_gene: -; j_gene: TRBJ1-1; CDR3nt: TGTGCCAGCAGTGAAGCTGGAGGCGGTGTCACTGAAGCTTTCTTT; CDR3aa: CASSEAGGGVTEAFF
v_gene: TRBV25-1; abundance: -; d_gene: TRBD1; j_gene: TRBJ1-6; CDR3nt: TGTGCCAGCAGGGGACAGACGAATAATTCACCCCTCCACTTT; CDR3aa: CASRGQTNNSPLHF
v_gene: TRBV6-2/TRBV6-3; abundance: -; d_gene: -; j_gene: TRBJ1-5; CDR3nt: TGTGCCAGCAGCAAACAGTTGAGCAATCAGCCCCAGCATTTT; CDR3aa: CASSKQLSNQPQHF
v_gene: TRBV28; abundance: -; d_gene: -; j_gene: TRBJ1-4; CDR3nt: TGTGCCAGCAGTTTCAGGGCGCCTAATGAAAAACTGTTTTTT; CDR3aa: CASSFRAPNEKLFF
v_gene: TRBV6-6; abundance: -; d_gene: TRBD1; j_gene: TRBJ1-5; CDR3nt: TGTGCCAGCAGCAAGGGAGACAGGGCCAATCAGCCCCAGCATTTT; CDR3aa: CASSKGDRANQPQHF
v_gene: TRBV2; abundance: -; d_gene: -; j_gene: TRBJ1-1; CDR3nt: TGTGCCAGCAATTTCGGGAACACTGAAGCTTTCTTT; CDR3aa: CASNFGNTEAFF